Presented here are 28 T cell receptor beta chains from one specimen sequenced in a study of shared clonotypes between healthy human individuals. TCRdb's table, derived via immunoSEQ multiplex PCR, lists solely in-frame clones and lacks some. The sample records about half a million clones, roughly 80% being singletons. The sample taken for sequencing was PBMCs. The receptors stem from a woman aged 40 to 50 in good health. Some clones in this sample may be carry-over from other donors' samples.

The chain links TRBV28 to TRBJ2-7, with 7 bases matching TRBD1. This CDR3 is built from 12 residues. Trimming took 5 bases from V and 7 from J; bases not matched to a gene: 5. Germline V gives CDR1 MDHEN, CDR2 SYDVKM. The CDR3 loop is CASSQGVGEQYF. The DNA for the CDR3 is TGTGCCAGCAGTCAGGGGGTGGGGGAGCAGTACTTC.

V gene TRBV20-1 combines with J gene TRBJ2-5, with TRBD2 identical over 7 bases. The V gene's germline CDR1 is DFQATT and CDR2 SNEGSKA (reference sequence). The CDR3 has 11 amino acids. V shed 6 bases, J shed 5 bases, and the junction held 3 bases outside the gene matches. The CDR3 DNA reads as TGCAGTGCGGCGGGAGTCGAGACCCAGTACTTC. This sequence encodes CSAAGVETQYF.

The chain has TRBV11-3 and TRBJ2-7; 7 bases agree with TRBD2. The CDR3 contains 16 residues. CDR1 is SGHNT and CDR2 is YENEEA in the germline V gene. The V segment lost 0 bases and the J segment 6 bases; nucleotides outside the gene matches: 11. Here the CDR3 reads CASSLDRAGVPGEQYF. In DNA form, the CDR3 reads TGTGCCAGCAGCTTAGACAGGGCGGGAGTCCCCGGCGAGCAGTACTTC. Drawing the rest from reference TRBV11-3 and TRBJ2-7, the complete variable domain is EAGVVQSPRYKIIEKKQPVAFWCNPISGHNTLYWYLQNLGQGPELLIRYENEEAVDDSQLPKDRFSAERLKGVDSTLKIQPAELGDSAVYLCASSLDRAGVPGEQYFGPGTRLTVT.

For this clone: The likely explanation is a read error, given a far larger clone one base away. The chain has TRBV2 and TRBJ2-5, with TRBD1 matching 8 bases. The J call may be mistaken, given a closer DNA end match to TRBJ2-7. CDR1 and CDR2 (germline): SNHLY, FYNNEI. CDR3 length: 15 residues. CDR3 amino acids: CASSDGQGDYYEQYF. The CDR3 coding sequence is TGTGCCAGCAGTGACGGACAGGGAGACTACTACGAGCAGTACTTC.

Turning to this clone: Other DNA sequences in this sample translate to the same CDR3. The chain carries TRBV27 and TRBJ2-7; D unclear. In germline, CDR1 is MNHEY, CDR2 SMNVEV (reference sequence). The CDR3 runs 13 residues. Trimming left V 3 bases short and J 3 bases short, with 9 bases between. CDR3 in DNA: TGTGCCAGCAGTTTGGGCAGAAGCTACGAGCAGTACTTC. It is translated as CASSLGRSYEQYF.

Relative to its sample, this clone is medium-sized. V and J are TRBV11-2 and TRBJ2-1; D unclear. The germline V gene has CDR1 SGHAT and CDR2 FQNNGV. This CDR3 contains 15 residues. Trimming removed 1 base at V and 2 bases at J, with 9 bases between. The CDR3 here is CASSLVPEAYNEQFF. The CDR3 DNA reads TGTGCCAGCAGCTTAGTTCCAGAGGCCTACAATGAGCAGTTCTTC.

This clone was counted a few times. The chain uses TRBV7-9 and TRBJ2-3; 8 bases line up with TRBD2. V was pared by 1 base and J by 5 bases, with 2 bases of the junction left unmatched. CDR3 length: 14 residues. The germline gives CDR1 SEHNR, CDR2 FQNEAQ (reference sequence). The chain's CDR3 is CASSLDGRGDTQYF. CDR3 DNA sequence: TGTGCCAGCAGCTTAGACGGGAGGGGAGATACGCAGTATTTT. Full variable domain (outside the CDR3, taken from reference TRBV7-9 and TRBJ2-3): DTGVSQNPRHKITKRGQNVTFRCDPISEHNRLYWYRQTLGQGPEFLTYFQNEAQLEKSRLLSDRFSAERPKGSFSTLEIQRTEQGDSAMYLCASSLDGRGDTQYFGPGTRLTVL.

The rearrangement uses TRBV2 and TRBJ1-1; D is unresolved. The germline V gene encodes CDR1 SNHLY and CDR2 FYNNEI. CDR3 length: 14 amino acids. Trimming took off 4 bases at V and 2 bases at J, with 11 bases between the two ends. The CDR3 here is CASSGIEINTEAFF. The DNA of the CDR3 is TGTGCCAGCAGTGGAATAGAGATAAACACTGAAGCTTTCTTT.

The chain combines TRBV18 with TRBJ1-1; unclear D gene. CDR3 length: 15 residues. Looked up from germline, CDR1 is KGHSH and CDR2 is LQKENI. Trimming pared 0 bases from V and 1 base from J, leaving 9 bases between. The chain's CDR3 is CASSPPGLQNTEAFF. The DNA of the CDR3 is TGTGCCAGCTCACCACCCGGGTTACAGAACACTGAAGCTTTCTTT.

The chain employs TRBV7-2 and TRBJ2-2; D is perhaps TRBD1 (5 bases). This CDR3 has 16 amino acids. V lost 5 bases and J 0 bases, leaving 13 bases between the germline ends. Germline V gives CDR1 SGHTA, CDR2 FQGNSA. Written as DNA, the CDR3 is TGTGCCAGCAGCCGGTTATGGGGCGCGAACACCGGGGAGCTGTTTTTT. Its translation: CASSRLWGANTGELFF.

A few counts support this clone. The rearrangement joins TRBV29-1 to TRBJ2-5; the match to TRBD1 covers 9 bases. The germline CDR1 and CDR2 sequences are SQVTM and ANQGSEA. V shed 1 base, J shed 5 bases, and the junction held 11 bases outside the gene matches. The CDR3 length is 16 residues. The CDR3 nucleotides are TGCAGCGTTGAAGGCCCCGGGACAGGGCCTGGGGAGACCCAGTACTTC. Its protein product is CSVEGPGTGPGETQYF.

The chain carries TRBV29-1 and TRBJ2-7; 8 bases are shared with TRBD1. The CDR3 spans 13 residues. The J segment lost 5 bases and the V segment lost 5 bases, leaving 8 bases of the junction unmatched. CDR1 is SQVTM and CDR2 is ANQGSEA in the germline V gene. The CDR3 DNA is TGCAGCGTTAGGACAGGGAGGCACGACGAGCAGTACTTC. Translation gives CSVRTGRHDEQYF.

V is TRBV2 and J is TRBJ2-7, with D perhaps TRBD2 (5 bases). The V and J ends lost 2 bases and 2 bases respectively, with 13 bases between them. Germline V lookup: CDR1 SNHLY, CDR2 FYNNEI. CDR3 length: 15 amino acids. The CDR3 DNA reads TGTGCCAGCAGTGAACGCGGGCCTAAGACCTACGAGCAGTACTTC. Its translation: CASSERGPKTYEQYF.

The chain links TRBV9 to TRBJ2-1; D perhaps matches TRBD1 (5 bases). Trimming removed 0 bases at V and 7 bases at J, with 14 bases between. The CDR3 runs 15 residues. Per germline, CDR1 SGDLS and CDR2 YYNGEE. The CDR3 is CASSVAWAGWNEQFF. The CDR3 DNA is TGTGCCAGCAGCGTAGCTTGGGCAGGGTGGAATGAGCAGTTCTTC.

The table lists this clone with a count of one. This rearrangement joins TRBV7-6 to TRBJ2-5, with D perhaps matching TRBD1 (5 bases). Looked up from germline, CDR1 is SGHVS and CDR2 is FNYEAQ. The germline V and J ends were trimmed by 0 bases and 2 bases, with 10 bases remaining between them. The CDR3 has 15 amino acids. This chain's CDR3 is CASSLAAGPQETQYF. In DNA form, the CDR3 reads TGTGCCAGCAGCTTAGCGGCAGGGCCGCAAGAGACCCAGTACTTC. The entire variable domain, with the rest obtained from reference TRBV7-6 and TRBJ2-5, is as follows: GAGVSQSPRYKVTKRGQDVALRCDPISGHVSLYWYRQALGQGPEFLTYFNYEAQQDKSGLPNDRFSAERPEGSISTLTIQRTEQRDSAMYRCASSLAAGPQETQYFGPGTRLLVL.

Worth noting for this clone: A far more abundant clone sits one base away, making this likely a read error. The chain carries TRBV4-2 and TRBJ2-5, with 12 bases that match TRBD2. There are 17 residues in the CDR3. Looked up from germline, CDR1 is LGHNA and CDR2 is YNFKEQ. The CDR3 coding sequence is TGTGCCAACAGCCAAGGAACTAGCGGGGGGACCCAAGAGACCCAGTACTTC. This translates into CANSQGTSGGTQETQYF.

V usage is TRBV7-9 and J usage is TRBJ1-1, with 10 bases lining up with TRBD1. The CDR3 loop spans 16 amino acids. V shed 4 bases and J 3 bases; nucleotides not matched to a gene: 8. Germline assignment: CDR1 SEHNR and CDR2 FQNEAQ (reference sequence). CDR3 in DNA: TGTGCCAGCAGCTCCGGGACAGGGGAAGGGGACACTGAAGCTTTCTTT. Protein sequence: CASSSGTGEGDTEAFF.

This chain links TRBV5-6 with TRBJ1-1; 7 nucleotides line up with TRBD1. The CDR3 extends over 14 amino acids. Germline-derived CDR1 and CDR2 are SGHDT and YYEEEE. V lost 7 bases, J lost 1 base, and 7 bases stayed unmatched. CDR3 loop: CASRAGGKNTEAFF. DNA for the CDR3: TGTGCCAGCCGGGCAGGGGGGAAGAACACTGAAGCTTTCTTT.

V gene TRBV10-2 combines with J gene TRBJ1-1; the D gene is possibly TRBD1 (6 bases). In germline, CDR1 is WSHSY, CDR2 SAAADI. The CDR3 spans 13 residues. Between the trimmed V and J ends, which lost 6 bases and 4 bases, there was a span of 12 bases. CDR3 amino acids: CASRDSGSTEAFF. The CDR3 DNA reads TGCGCCAGCAGGGACAGCGGGAGCACTGAAGCTTTCTTT.

The V gene is TRBV10-3, the J gene TRBJ2-2; 9 bases match TRBD2. With V trimmed by 2 bases and J by 2 bases, 6 bases remained unmatched. The CDR3 has 17 amino acids. Germline loops: CDR1 ENHRY, CDR2 SYGVKD. The CDR3 DNA is TGTGCCATCAGTGAGAACCGCGGGAGGGCCAACACCGGGGAGCTGTTTTTT. The encoded protein is CAISENRGRANTGELFF.

The chain links TRBV27 to TRBJ1-4; tentative D call: TRBD1 (5 bases). Germline loops: CDR1 MNHEY, CDR2 SMNVEV (reference sequence). CDR3 size: 13 residues. V lost 7 bases and J 4 bases, leaving 10 bases between the germline ends. CDR3 sequence: CASTTGVNEKLFF. The DNA for the CDR3 is TGTGCCAGCACCACGGGGGTTAATGAAAAACTGTTTTTT.

The sample holds a few counts of this clone. The chain recombines TRBV5-6 with TRBJ2-7; TRBD1 matches at 9 bases. This CDR3 comprises 15 residues. J lost 2 bases, V lost 2 bases, and 5 bases had no gene match. Germline assignment: CDR1 SGHDT and CDR2 YYEEEE. CDR3 sequence reads: CASSFLRQGAYEQYF. CDR3 nucleotides: TGTGCCAGCAGCTTCTTGCGACAGGGGGCCTACGAGCAGTACTTC.

The chain uses TRBV10-3 and TRBJ2-7; 7 nucleotides line up with TRBD2. With V trimmed by 4 bases and J by 6 bases, 9 bases remained unmatched. Germline CDR1 and CDR2: ENHRY and SYGVKD. The CDR3 runs to 14 residues. The CDR3 sequence is CAISGEGGKAEQYF. Here the CDR3 DNA reads TGTGCCATCAGTGGTGAGGGAGGGAAGGCCGAGCAGTACTTC.

V gene TRBV7-2 combines with J gene TRBJ2-3; 8 bases match TRBD2. The germline gives CDR1 SGHTA, CDR2 FQGNSA. Trimming at V came to 1 base and at J to 2 bases, leaving 5 bases not matched to a gene. The CDR3 runs 16 residues. DNA of the CDR3: TGTGCCAGCAGCTTAGGGACTAGCAGATACACAGATACGCAGTATTTT. Residues: CASSLGTSRYTDTQYF. Full variable domain (rest looked up from reference TRBV7-2 and TRBJ2-3): GAGVSQSPSNKVTEKGKDVELRCDPISGHTALYWYRQSLGQGLEFLIYFQGNSAPDKSGLPSDRFSAERTGGSVSTLTIQRTQQEDSAVYLCASSLGTSRYTDTQYFGPGTRLTVL.

This clone was counted between two and nine times. V is TRBV6-1 and J is TRBJ1-1; D is possibly TRBD1 (5 bases). V was pared by 2 bases and J by 10 bases, with 14 bases between. Looked up from germline, CDR1 is MNHNS and CDR2 is SASEGT. The CDR3 runs to 13 residues. This CDR3 is CASSEYRRAGAFF. CDR3 bases: TGTGCCAGCAGTGAATACAGGAGGGCAGGAGCTTTCTTT.

Points on this clone: A far larger clone is just one base off, so this is likely a read error. The J gene is TRBJ2-7, the V gene TRBV28; no clear D gene. V shed 3 bases and J shed 3 bases, with 6 bases lying between them. CDR3 length: 12 residues. Germline V gene lookup returns CDR1 MDHEN and CDR2 SYDVKM. CDR3 sequence (DNA): TGTGCCAGCAGTTTCCATAACTACGAGCAGTACTTC. Translated: CASSFHNYEQYF. Using reference TRBV28 and TRBJ2-7 for the parts outside the CDR3, the full variable domain is DVKVTQSSRYLVKRTGEKVFLECVQDMDHENMFWYRQDPGLGLRLIYFSYDVKMKEKGDIPEGYSVSREKKERFSLILESASTNQTSMYLCASSFHNYEQYFGPGTRLTVT.

This clone was seen more than once but under ten times. V is TRBV11-2 and J is TRBJ2-7; D not certain. CDR3 size: 16 residues. V gave up 1 base and J gave up 0 bases, with 13 bases separating them. Germline V gene sequence: CDR1 SGHAT, CDR2 FQNNGV. For the CDR3, the DNA is TGTGCCAGCAGCTTAGTTCCTCTGACCCCCTCCTACGAGCAGTACTTC. Its translation: CASSLVPLTPSYEQYF.

This clone has a single count. A far larger clone is one nucleotide away, so this likely arose from a read error. The genes are TRBV7-9 and TRBJ2-1; no reliable D call. CDR1 is SEHNR and CDR2 is FQNEAQ in the germline V gene (reference sequence). CDR3 size: 15 residues. The CDR3 loop reads CASILVPEAYNEQFF. The DNA of the CDR3 is TGTGCCAGCATCTTAGTTCCAGAGGCCTACAATGAGCAGTTCTTC.